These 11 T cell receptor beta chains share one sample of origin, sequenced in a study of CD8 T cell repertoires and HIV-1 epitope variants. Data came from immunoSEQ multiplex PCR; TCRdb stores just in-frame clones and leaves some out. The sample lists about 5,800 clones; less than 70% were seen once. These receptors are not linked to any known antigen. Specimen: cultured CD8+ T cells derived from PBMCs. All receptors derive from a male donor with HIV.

The CDR3, as DNA: TGTGCCAGCTACACTAGCGGGGGATTTTATGAGCAGTTCTTC. This translates into CASYTSGGFYEQFF. The chain combines TRBV5-4 with TRBJ2-1; 11 bases fit TRBD2. The length of the CDR3 is 14 residues. With V trimmed by 7 bases and J by 8 bases, 8 bases remained unmatched. Germline CDR1 reads SGHNT; CDR2 reads YYREEE (reference sequence). Based on the CDR3 plus reference TRBV5-4 and TRBJ2-1, the full variable domain is ETGVTQSPTHLIKTRGQQVTLRCSSQSGHNTVSWYQQALGQGPQFIFQYYREEENGRGNFPPRFSGLQFPNYSSELNVNALELDDSALYLCASYTSGGFYEQFFGPGTRLTVL.

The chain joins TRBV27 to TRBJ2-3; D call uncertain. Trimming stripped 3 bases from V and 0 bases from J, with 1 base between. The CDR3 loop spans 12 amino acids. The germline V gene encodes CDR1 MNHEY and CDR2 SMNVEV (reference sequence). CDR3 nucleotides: TGTGCCAGCAGTTTCAGCACAGATACGCAGTATTTT. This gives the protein CASSFSTDTQYF.

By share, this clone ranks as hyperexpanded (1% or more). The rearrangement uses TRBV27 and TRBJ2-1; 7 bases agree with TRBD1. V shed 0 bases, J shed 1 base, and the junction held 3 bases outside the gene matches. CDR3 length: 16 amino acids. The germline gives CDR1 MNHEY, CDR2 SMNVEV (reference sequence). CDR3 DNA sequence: TGTGCCAGCAGTTTATCACAGGGGATATCCTACAATGAGCAGTTCTTC. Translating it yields CASSLSQGISYNEQFF.

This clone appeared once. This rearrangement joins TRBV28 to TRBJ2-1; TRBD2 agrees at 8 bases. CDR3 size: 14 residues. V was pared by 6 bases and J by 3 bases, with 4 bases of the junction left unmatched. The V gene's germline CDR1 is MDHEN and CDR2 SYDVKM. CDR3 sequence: CASRSGSNYNEQFF. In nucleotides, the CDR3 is TGTGCCAGCAGGAGCGGGAGTAACTACAATGAGCAGTTCTTC.

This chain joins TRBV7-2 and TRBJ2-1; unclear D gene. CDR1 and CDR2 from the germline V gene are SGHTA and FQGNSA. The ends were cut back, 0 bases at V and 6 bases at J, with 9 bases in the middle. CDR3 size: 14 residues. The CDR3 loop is CASSLAGPPNEQFF. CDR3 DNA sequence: TGTGCCAGCAGCTTAGCAGGGCCCCCCAATGAGCAGTTCTTC.

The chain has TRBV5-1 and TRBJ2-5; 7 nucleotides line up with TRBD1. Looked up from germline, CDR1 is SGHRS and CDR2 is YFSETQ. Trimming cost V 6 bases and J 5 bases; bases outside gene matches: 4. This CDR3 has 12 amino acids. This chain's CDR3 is CASTTGWETQYF. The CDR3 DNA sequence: TGCGCCAGCACGACAGGGTGGGAGACCCAGTACTTC. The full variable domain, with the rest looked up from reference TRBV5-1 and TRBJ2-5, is KAGVTQTPRYLIKTRGQQVTLSCSPISGHRSVSWYQQTPGQGLQFLFEYFSETQRNKGNFPGRFSGRQFSNSRSEMNVSTLELGDSALYLCASTTGWETQYFGPGTRLLVL.

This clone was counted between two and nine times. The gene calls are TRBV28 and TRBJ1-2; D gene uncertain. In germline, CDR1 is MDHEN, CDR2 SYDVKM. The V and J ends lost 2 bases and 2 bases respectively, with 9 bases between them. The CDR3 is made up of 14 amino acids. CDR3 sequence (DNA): TGTGCCAGCAGTTTAGAGCGGCAGAACTATGGCTACACCTTC. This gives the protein CASSLERQNYGYTF.

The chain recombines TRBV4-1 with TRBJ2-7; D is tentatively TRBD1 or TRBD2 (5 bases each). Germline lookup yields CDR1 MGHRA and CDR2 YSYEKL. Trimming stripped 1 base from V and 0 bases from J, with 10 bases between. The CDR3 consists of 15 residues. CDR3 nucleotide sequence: TGCGCCAGCAGCCAAGTACAGGACTTCTCCTACGAGCAGTACTTC. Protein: CASSQVQDFSYEQYF.

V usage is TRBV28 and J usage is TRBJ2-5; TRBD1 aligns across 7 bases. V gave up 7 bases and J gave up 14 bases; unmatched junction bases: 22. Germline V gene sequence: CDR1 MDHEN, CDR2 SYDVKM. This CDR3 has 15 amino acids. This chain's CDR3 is CASTTPQDRHKRPYF. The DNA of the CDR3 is TGTGCCAGCACCACCCCCCAGGACAGGCACAAGAGACCATACTTC.

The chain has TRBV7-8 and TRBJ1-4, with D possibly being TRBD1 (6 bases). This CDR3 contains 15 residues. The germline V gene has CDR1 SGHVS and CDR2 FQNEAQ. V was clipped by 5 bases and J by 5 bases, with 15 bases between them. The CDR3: CASSLRDKPNEKLFF. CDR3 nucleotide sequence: TGTGCCAGCAGCCTCCGGGACAAGCCGAATGAAAAACTGTTTTTT.

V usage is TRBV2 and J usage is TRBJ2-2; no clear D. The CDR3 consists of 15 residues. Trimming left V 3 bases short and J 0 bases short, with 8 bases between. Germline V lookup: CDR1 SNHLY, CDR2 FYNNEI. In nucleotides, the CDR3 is TGTGCCAGCAGTGACACACGCACGAACACCGGGGAGCTGTTTTTT. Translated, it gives CASSDTRTNTGELFF.